The 5 T cell receptor beta chains listed next were all sequenced from one sample in a study of graft-versus-host responses after intestinal transplantation. Measured with immunoSEQ multiplex PCR; TCRdb has only the in-frame clones, and not every one. This sample has about 69,000 clones, with roughly 92% found just once. The material sequenced was bone marrow, taken roughly 780 days after intestinal transplantation. These receptors were collected from a human patient who received an intestinal transplant, so some T cells may come from the graft donor.

CDR3 loop: CAASGREGGEQTSNQPQHF. The DNA of the CDR3 is TGCGCCGCCTCAGGGAGAGAGGGGGGCGAGCAGACGAGCAATCAGCCCCAGCATTTT. The V gene is TRBV23-1, the J gene TRBJ1-5; possibly TRBD1 for D (6 bases). TRBV23-1 is labeled an ORF, and its function is uncertain. The CDR3 extends over 19 amino acids. V was shortened by 11 bases and J by 1 base, with 30 bases between the two germline ends.

V usage is TRBV5-4 and J usage is TRBJ2-7, with 12 bases identical to TRBD2. J was trimmed by 3 bases and V by 4 bases; bases with no gene match: 5. This CDR3 comprises 15 residues. Per the germline V gene, CDR1 is SGHNT and CDR2 is YYREEE (reference sequence). CDR3 nucleotide sequence: TGTGCCAGCAGCCCAAGGACTAGCGGGAACTACGAGCAGTACTTC. Translation gives CASSPRTSGNYEQYF.

The chain couples TRBV19 to TRBJ2-1, with 7 bases matching TRBD2. The CDR3 has 15 residues. Trimming removed 6 bases from V and 7 bases from J; junction bases left unmatched: 12. In germline, CDR1 is LNHDA, CDR2 SQIVND (reference sequence). The CDR3 nucleotides are TGTGCCAGTAGCTACTCACCGACTAGCTGGAATGAGCAGTTCTTC. It yields the protein CASSYSPTSWNEQFF.

This chain links TRBV9 with TRBJ2-5; possibly TRBD1 for D (6 bases). Germline V CDR1 and CDR2: SGDLS, YYNGEE. V gave up 0 bases and J gave up 5 bases, with 14 bases separating them. This CDR3 comprises 15 residues. CDR3 in amino acids: CASSVEGDPVETQYF. CDR3 bases: TGTGCCAGCAGCGTAGAGGGGGACCCCGTGGAGACCCAGTACTTC.

This sequence joins TRBV7-9 and TRBJ2-5, with D perhaps assigned TRBD1 or TRBD2 (6 bases each). This CDR3 has 15 residues. CDR1 is SEHNR, CDR2 FQNEAQ, per germline (reference sequence). V lost 4 bases and J lost 1, with 13 bases in between. The CDR3 DNA is TGTGCCAGCAGCTCCTCAGGAGGGGGCCAAGAGACCCAGTACTTC. This encodes CASSSSGGGQETQYF.